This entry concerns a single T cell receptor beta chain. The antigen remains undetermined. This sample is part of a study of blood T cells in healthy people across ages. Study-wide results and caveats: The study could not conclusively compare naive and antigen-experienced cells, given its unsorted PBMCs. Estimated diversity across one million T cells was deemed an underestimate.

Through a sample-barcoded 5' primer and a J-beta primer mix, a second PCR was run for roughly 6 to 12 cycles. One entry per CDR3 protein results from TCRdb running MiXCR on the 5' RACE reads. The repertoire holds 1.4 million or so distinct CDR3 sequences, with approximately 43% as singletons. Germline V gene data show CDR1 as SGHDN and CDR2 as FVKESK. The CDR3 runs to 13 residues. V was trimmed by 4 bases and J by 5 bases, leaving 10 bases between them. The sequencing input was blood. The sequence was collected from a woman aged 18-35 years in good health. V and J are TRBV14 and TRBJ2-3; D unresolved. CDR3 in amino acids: CASSLRLGDTQYF. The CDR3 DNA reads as TGTGCCAGCAGCCTCCGGCTGGGAGATACGCAGTATTTT.